This T cell receptor (beta chain) appears in the sequencing data of a study of blood T cell repertoires in COVID-19. In the study overall: Sites in the United States, Italy and Spain provided acute and convalescent COVID-19 samples.

This table comes from immunoSEQ multiplex PCR, and its TCRdb copy is limited to in-frame clones, with some not included. Here the sample spans over 85,000 clones, around nine tenths being singletons. This clonotype originated in a man aged 45 to 65 with active COVID-19. Material: peripheral blood.

This CDR3 is CASSRDSSGNTIYF. CDR3 bases: TGTGCCAGCAGCAGGGACAGCTCTGGAAACACCATATATTTT. The chain is built from TRBV6-2 or TRBV6-3 and TRBJ1-3; 7 bases line up with TRBD1. The CDR3 is 14 residues long. CDR1 is MNHEY and CDR2 is SVGEGT in the germline V gene. With V trimmed by 6 bases and J by 0 bases, 2 bases remained unmatched.